Relative to its sample, the clone carrying this T cell receptor (beta chain) is medium-sized. Its antigen is unidentified. These data are taken from a study of spatial heterogeneity in lung cancer. For the study at large: Among detected sequences, beta-chain ones consistently exceeded alpha-chain ones in number. Raw-read counts averaged over ten per unique TCR and UMI combination.

The time point here: sample taken at primary tumor resection. Donors were roughly 72 untreated early-stage non-small cell lung cancer patients. TCRdb ran MiXCR on the 5' RACE reads and lists one entry per CDR3 protein. The profile shows under 7,500 distinct CDR3 sequences, approximately 27% of them singletons. There are 13 residues in the CDR3. With 2 bases clipped from V and 12 bases from J, the junction kept 5 bases outside the gene matches. Germline V lookup: CDR1 KGHSH, CDR2 LQKENI. Study results and limitations: Expanded intratumoral alpha and beta TCR counts tracked tumor mutation counts.

The rearrangement joins TRBV18 to TRBJ2-1, with 9 bases aligning to TRBD1. Sequenced here: lung tumor tissue, sampled at surgery. This receptor was obtained from a male donor with early-stage non-small cell lung cancer. CDR3 protein: CASSPRDRELQFF. The CDR3 DNA follows: TGTGCCAGCTCACCAAGGGACAGGGAGTTGCAGTTCTTC.